The 3 T cell receptor beta chains given below trace back to one sample, sequenced in a study of vaccination and CD4 T cells after COVID-19. Treatment noted: approximately nine-day PBMC culture with coronavirus spike peptide pools or control peptides (ViraFEST assay). Their antigens remain unidentified. Cultured CD4+ T-cell DNA underwent Oncomine TCR Beta short-read sequencing. TCRdb passed the PCR reads through MiXCR, listing each CDR3 protein once. Among under 20,000 distinct CDR3 sequences listed, 60% to 85% were seen once. The sequencing here drew on CD4+ T cells from blood, cultured in vitro, taken after SARS-CoV-2 vaccination. These receptors were collected from a human donor who received a COVID-19 vaccine.

The chain combines TRBV5-1 with TRBJ2-1; D could derive from TRBD1 or TRBD2 (5 bases each). The ends were cut back, 0 bases at V and 4 bases at J, with 11 bases in the middle. CDR3 length: 15 residues. Germline-derived CDR1 and CDR2 are SGHRS and YFSETQ. CDR3 sequence: CASSLVAGSYNEQFF. CDR3 nucleotide sequence: TGCGCCAGCAGCTTGGTCGCAGGGAGTTACAATGAGCAGTTCTTC.

The rearrangement joins TRBV19 to TRBJ2-6; 7 nucleotides agree with TRBD1. Germline CDR1 reads LNHDA; CDR2 reads SQIVND (reference sequence). This CDR3 is built from 17 residues. V dropped 5 bases and J dropped 2; count of bases not matched to a gene: 9. Here the CDR3 reads CASSARPGQTGANVLTF. Here the CDR3 DNA reads TGTGCCAGTAGTGCCCGCCCGGGACAGACTGGGGCCAACGTCCTGACTTTC.

The chain recombines TRBV5-5 with TRBJ2-3; D tentatively reads TRBD1 or TRBD2 (6 bases each). This CDR3 region has 15 residues. Germline lookup yields CDR1 SGHKS and CDR2 YYEKEE (reference sequence). V gave up 2 bases and J gave up 5 bases, with 15 bases separating them. The CDR3 protein is CASSFRPGAVDTQYF. CDR3 coding DNA: TGTGCCAGCAGCTTTAGACCGGGGGCGGTAGATACGCAGTATTTT.